This T cell receptor beta chain was identified during a study of early T cells in non-severe SARS-CoV-2 infection. About the study: Bulk RNA isolated from unsorted whole blood underwent sequencing; chains were not paired.

Trimming took 0 bases from V and 7 from J, leaving 7 bases between them. Germline values: CDR1 DFQATT, CDR2 SNEGSKA (reference sequence). The CDR3 consists of 11 residues. This clonotype was counted only a few times. The antigen remains undetermined. The study's findings and limits: Reliance on VDJdb matching favored anti-spike CD8 responses; private and CD4 specificities were missed.

Individual cDNA molecules were tagged with unique molecular identifiers, the study reported. TCRdb passed the 5' RACE reads through MiXCR, listing each CDR3 protein once. The data contain tens of thousands of distinct CDR3 sequences, 4% to 5.5% of them seen just once; the ten biggest clones take up around 20%. The chain recombines TRBV20-1 with TRBJ2-7; D ambiguous. The sequence derives from an adult who was a healthcare worker with PCR-confirmed SARS-CoV-2 infection or an uninfected control (not recorded which). Material: whole blood. The CDR3 reads CSARDLREQYF. CDR3 nucleotide sequence: TGCAGTGCTAGAGATTTAAGGGAGCAGTACTTC.